The following is a T cell receptor beta chain sequence with its context. The study recruited healthy Caucasian donors from Russia who were aged roughly 6 to 95. Drawn from each donor were approximately 9.2 milliliters of peripheral blood. The sample is drawn from a study of blood T cells in healthy people across ages. Next came a second PCR, run for roughly 6 to 11 cycles, which used a sample-barcoded 5' primer along with a J-beta primer mix. TCRdb called the 5' RACE reads again in MiXCR, with one record for every CDR3 protein. This sample has about 1.6 million distinct CDR3 sequences, with about 35% found just once. This CDR3 has 14 amino acids. CDR1 is GTSNPN, CDR2 SVGIG, per germline (reference sequence). Trimming shortened V by 0 bases and J by 1 base, and 7 bases separated the two germline ends.

Sequenced: blood. V usage is TRBV30 and J usage is TRBJ2-1; D ambiguous. This clonotype was sampled from a woman in her twenties or thirties in good health. CDR3: CAWSVAGSYNEQFF. The CDR3, as DNA: TGTGCCTGGAGTGTGGCTGGGTCCTACAATGAGCAGTTCTTC.